The 13 T cell receptor beta chains below come from one sample, sequenced in a study of human T cells and chemical hapten exposure. MiXCR was run by TCRdb on the RACE reads, yielding one entry per CDR3 protein. The data show about 78,000 distinct CDR3 sequences, 8.5% to 9% seen once. Noted time point: patch test 2, 6 weeks after DPC sensitization. Treatment noted: therapeutic diphenylcyclopropenone sensitization with weekly scalp DPC. This material consisted of whole blood, taken in connection with sensitization to the hapten diphenylcyclopropenone (DPC). These receptors all stem from a woman in her forties or fifties with alopecia areata. Some clones in this sample may be carry-over from other donors' samples.

In its sample, this clonotype was seen a few times. This chain connects TRBV10-3 to TRBJ2-7; 8 nucleotides align to TRBD1. The CDR3 is 16 residues long. Germline V gives CDR1 ENHRY, CDR2 SYGVKD. V shed 7 bases and J 6 bases; nucleotides not matched to a gene: 17. CDR3 in DNA: TGTGCCATCAAAATGGAGGCCGCACAGGGGGTGAGCGAGCAGTACTTC. This sequence encodes CAIKMEAAQGVSEQYF.

This clonotype was found many times. In nucleotides, the CDR3 is TGCGCCAGCAGCTTGGCCGGAGATACGCAGTATTTT. It yields the protein CASSLAGDTQYF. The chain has TRBV5-1 and TRBJ2-3; D gene unclear. CDR3 length: 12 amino acids. V lost 0 bases and J 5 bases, leaving 4 bases between the germline ends. Germline CDR1 is SGHRS and CDR2 is YFSETQ.

This clonotype was seen ten or more times. The rearrangement uses TRBV29-1 and TRBJ1-1, with TRBD1 identical over 9 bases. The CDR3 extends over 13 amino acids. CDR1 SQVTM and CDR2 ANQGSEA come from the germline V gene. V shed 5 bases, J shed 5 bases, and the junction held 6 bases outside the gene matches. The CDR3 protein is CSVLGQGITEAFF. CDR3 coding DNA: TGCAGCGTTTTGGGACAGGGTATAACTGAAGCTTTCTTT. Using reference TRBV29-1 and TRBJ1-1 for the parts outside the CDR3, the full variable domain is SAVISQKPSRDICQRGTSLTIQCQVDSQVTMMFWYRQQPGQSLTLIATANQGSEATYESGFVIDKFPISRPNLTFSTLTVSNMSPEDSSIYLCSVLGQGITEAFFGQGTRLTVV.

This clonotype showed up just a few times. V usage is TRBV4-2 and J usage is TRBJ2-5, with D possibly being TRBD2 (6 bases). CDR3 length: 14 amino acids. Germline CDR1 is LGHNA and CDR2 is YNFKEQ. V was shortened by 0 bases and J by 3 bases, with 8 bases between the two germline ends. The CDR3 DNA reads TGTGCCAGCAGCCAAGAGTCTAGCGAAGAGACCCAGTACTTC. It translates to CASSQESSEETQYF.

The CDR3 loop is CASSLLPPTNEQFF. CDR3 DNA: TGTGCCAGCAGTTTATTGCCTCCCACCAATGAGCAGTTCTTC. This rearrangement joins TRBV28 to TRBJ2-1; D unclear. Germline V gene sequence: CDR1 MDHEN, CDR2 SYDVKM. This CDR3 has 14 residues. V shed 1 base and J shed 6 bases, with 10 bases lying between them.

The CDR3 reads CSVLGGRGVEQYF. Written as DNA, the CDR3 is TGCAGCGTCCTTGGCGGTCGGGGAGTCGAGCAGTACTTC. The V and J genes are TRBV29-1 and TRBJ2-7; D perhaps matches TRBD2 (5 bases). The germline CDR1 and CDR2 sequences are SQVTM and ANQGSEA. The CDR3 extends over 13 amino acids. With 6 bases removed from V and 6 bases from J, the gap between germline ends came to 18 bases.

This clonotype was seen a few times. The J gene is TRBJ1-1, the V gene TRBV27, with D hard to call. V was clipped by 4 bases and J by 0 bases, with 6 bases between them. Germline CDR1 MNHEY, CDR2 SMNVEV (reference sequence). CDR3 length: 13 amino acids. The CDR3 bases are TGTGCCAGCAGTTCCTATATGAACACTGAAGCTTTCTTT. Translation: CASSSYMNTEAFF.

Concerning this clonotype itself: Given the absence of the conserved phenylalanine or tryptophan at the CDR3 end, a read error is likely. The chain joins TRBV12-3 or TRBV12-4 to TRBJ2-3; D perhaps matches TRBD1 (6 bases). Trimming cost V 2 bases and J 0 bases, with 15 bases left between them. The CDR3 is 17 residues long. CDR3 nucleotides: TGTGCCAGCAGTTTATATTCTCCAGGGGTGAGCACAGATACGCAGTATCTT. Translating it yields CASSLYSPGVSTDTQYL.

The chain couples TRBV10-2 to TRBJ2-7, with 9 bases fitting TRBD2. The CDR3 loop spans 14 amino acids. Germline V gene data show CDR1 as WSHSY and CDR2 as SAAADI. Trimming at V came to 8 bases and at J to 7 bases, leaving 12 bases not matched to a gene. CDR3 nucleotide sequence: TGCGCCAGCGGCCCGGGACTAGCTTCGGGGGAGCAGTACTTC. It translates to CASGPGLASGEQYF.

There are a few counts of this clonotype. This chain connects TRBV27 to TRBJ2-1; D is perhaps TRBD2 (5 bases). Germline V gene lookup returns CDR1 MNHEY and CDR2 SMNVEV (reference sequence). V lost 5 bases, J lost 4 bases, and 18 bases lay in between. The CDR3 is 16 residues long. CDR3 sequence: CASSPEAWRRYNEQFF. CDR3 DNA: TGTGCCAGCAGTCCCGAGGCCTGGAGGAGGTACAATGAGCAGTTCTTC.

The J gene is TRBJ2-7, the V gene TRBV5-6; 8 bases line up with TRBD2. The CDR3 length is 15 residues. Trimming took 1 base from V and 2 from J; bases not matched to a gene: 5. Germline CDR1 SGHDT, CDR2 YYEEEE. The CDR3 sequence: CASSLRLAGPYEQYF. Here the CDR3 DNA reads TGTGCCAGCAGCTTGAGGCTAGCGGGCCCCTACGAGCAGTACTTC.

The table lists this clonotype with many counts. The rearrangement joins TRBV2 to TRBJ1-6; the D is unclear. Germline V CDR1 and CDR2: SNHLY, FYNNEI. V was cut by 6 bases and J by 9 bases, with 21 bases left in between. The CDR3 runs 16 residues. As DNA, the CDR3 is TGTGCCAGCAGCCCCGCGAGCGGGCGAACGAGTTCACCCCTCCACTTT. This sequence encodes CASSPASGRTSSPLHF.

The chain combines TRBV3-1 with TRBJ2-2; D is ambiguous. This CDR3 region has 14 residues. Trimming removed 0 bases at V and 3 bases at J, with 5 bases between. Germline values: CDR1 LGHDT, CDR2 YNNKEL (reference sequence). The CDR3 here is CASSQDGYTGELFF. The DNA of the CDR3 is TGTGCCAGCAGCCAAGACGGGTACACCGGGGAGCTGTTTTTT.